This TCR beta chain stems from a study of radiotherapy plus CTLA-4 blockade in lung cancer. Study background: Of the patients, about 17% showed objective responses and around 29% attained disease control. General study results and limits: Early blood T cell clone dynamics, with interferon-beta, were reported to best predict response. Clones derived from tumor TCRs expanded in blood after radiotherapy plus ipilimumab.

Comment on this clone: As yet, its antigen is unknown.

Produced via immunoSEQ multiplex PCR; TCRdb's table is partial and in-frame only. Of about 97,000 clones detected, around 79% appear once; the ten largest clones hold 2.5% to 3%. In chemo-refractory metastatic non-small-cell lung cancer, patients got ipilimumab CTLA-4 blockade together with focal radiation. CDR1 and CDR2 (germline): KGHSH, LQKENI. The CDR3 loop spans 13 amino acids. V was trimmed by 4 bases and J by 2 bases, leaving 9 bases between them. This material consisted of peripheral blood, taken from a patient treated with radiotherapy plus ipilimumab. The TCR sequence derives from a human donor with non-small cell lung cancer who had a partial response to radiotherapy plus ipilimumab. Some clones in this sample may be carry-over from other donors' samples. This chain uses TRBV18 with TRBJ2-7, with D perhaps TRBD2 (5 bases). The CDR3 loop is CASSRTEAYEQYF. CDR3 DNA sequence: TGTGCCAGCTCACGGACTGAAGCCTACGAGCAGTACTTC.